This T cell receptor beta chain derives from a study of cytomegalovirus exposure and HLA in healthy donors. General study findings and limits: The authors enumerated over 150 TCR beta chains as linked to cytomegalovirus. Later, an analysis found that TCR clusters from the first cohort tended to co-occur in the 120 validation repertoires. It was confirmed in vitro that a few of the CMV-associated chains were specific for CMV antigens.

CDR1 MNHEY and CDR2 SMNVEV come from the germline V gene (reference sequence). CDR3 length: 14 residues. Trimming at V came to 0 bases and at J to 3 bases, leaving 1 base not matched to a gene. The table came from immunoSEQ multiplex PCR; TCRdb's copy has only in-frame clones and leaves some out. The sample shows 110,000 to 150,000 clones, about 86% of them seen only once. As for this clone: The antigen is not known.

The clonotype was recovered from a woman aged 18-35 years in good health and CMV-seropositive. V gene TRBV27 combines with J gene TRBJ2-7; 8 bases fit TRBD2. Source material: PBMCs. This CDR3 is CASSLSAGVYEQYF. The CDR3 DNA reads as TGTGCCAGCAGTTTATCAGCGGGAGTCTACGAGCAGTACTTC.